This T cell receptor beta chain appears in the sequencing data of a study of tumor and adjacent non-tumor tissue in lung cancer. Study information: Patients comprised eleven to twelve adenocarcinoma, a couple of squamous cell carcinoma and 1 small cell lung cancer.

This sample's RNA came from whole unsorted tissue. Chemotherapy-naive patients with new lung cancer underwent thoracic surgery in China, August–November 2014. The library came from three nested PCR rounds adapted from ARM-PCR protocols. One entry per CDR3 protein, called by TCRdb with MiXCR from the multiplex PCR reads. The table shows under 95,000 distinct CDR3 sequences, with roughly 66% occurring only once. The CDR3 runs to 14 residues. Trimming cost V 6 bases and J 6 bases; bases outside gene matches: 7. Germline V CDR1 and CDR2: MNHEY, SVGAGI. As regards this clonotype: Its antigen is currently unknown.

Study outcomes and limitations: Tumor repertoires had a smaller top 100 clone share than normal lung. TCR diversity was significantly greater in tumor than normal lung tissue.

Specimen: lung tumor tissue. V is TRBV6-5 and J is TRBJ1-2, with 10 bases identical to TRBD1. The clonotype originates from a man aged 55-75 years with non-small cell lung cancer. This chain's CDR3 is CASRAGQGVNGYTF. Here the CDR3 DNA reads TGTGCCAGCAGAGCAGGACAGGGGGTAAATGGCTACACCTTC.